The present T cell receptor (beta chain) was sequenced within a study of blood T cell repertoires in COVID-19 (dated by TCRdb to the early 2020s). About the full investigation: Samples from collaborators originated in the United States, Italy and Spain and spanned both the acute and convalescent phases of COVID-19. The material from the prospective study consisted of cDNA or gDNA derived from T cells, B-cell-depleted T cells, or PBMCs. Subjects who had been exposed to COVID-19, were actively infected with it, or had recovered from it provided the deeply sampled blood TCRbeta repertoires that made up the dataset. The repertoires were released in a freely available public database intended as a resource for research on the immune response to SARS-CoV-2. The samples were drawn from the first 160 participants of the ongoing ImmuneRACE study and from 1,254 subjects provided by 6 global collaborators. A de-identified subject ID, COVID-19 status, age in years and sex were almost always included in the sample metadata. Where HLA class I and class II types were available, the types were taken from metadata supplied by the sample provider, not from assay-based typing. Overall study results and their limits: The amount of clinical and demographic metadata varied by source and participant and was provided uncurated.

TCRbeta CDR3 regions were amplified from genomic DNA by means of the immunoSEQ Assay, a bias-controlled multiplex PCR. The authors' pipeline ran thus. The number of nucleated cells in each sample was estimated by amplification of reference gene primers within the assay. To quantify the absolute abundance of each unique TCRbeta CDR3 rearrangement, sequence reads were collapsed and filtered. For each sample, productive Simpson clonality was calculated by taking the square root of Simpson's diversity index across productive rearrangements. TCRdb re-hosts the immuneACCESS table, in-frame sequences only. Its copies lack some clones; in the studies checked, an unresolved V gene accounts for under half of them, and the cause for the rest is not known. V and J calls plus clone size are reproduced from that table; the DNA served to infer D and trimming. The sample yields 97,000 or so clones; 84% were counted once. In total, the top ten clones hold over 9.5% of the sample.

For this clone: Its specific antigen is unknown. Nothing much larger sits one base from this clone, and base qualities are not available.

Reading the germline V gene (reference sequence) gives CDR1 LNHDA and CDR2 SQIVND. V has 8 bases trimmed and J has 9 bases trimmed; junction bases matching no gene number 8. Reading from cysteine to phenylalanine, the CDR3 counts 14 amino acids. The only DNA kept is the CDR3, 42 bases in frame from the first base. The collaborating institutions used their own protocols to collect whole blood in K2EDTA tubes. For TCRbeta analysis, collaborator samples were shipped as frozen whole blood, as isolated PBMCs, or as DNA extracted from either sample type. The material sequenced was peripheral blood. This TCR was recovered from a man aged 40-49 years with active or convalescent COVID-19. The V and J segments used are TRBV19 and TRBJ1-6; 9 central nucleotides agree with TRBD1. The CDR3 is CASAGQGPSSPLHF. The sequence in DNA is TGTGCCAGTGCCGGACAGGGGCCTAGTTCACCCCTCCACTTT.